The text below deals with one T cell receptor (beta chain). The PCR made use of 60 Vbeta and 13 Jbeta primers. TCRdb keeps only in-frame clones here, not all; method: immunoSEQ multiplex PCR. In total, the table holds roughly 120,000 clones. The germline CDR1 and CDR2 sequences are LNHDA and SQIVND (reference sequence). There are 14 residues in the CDR3. Trimming took 6 bases from V and 4 from J, leaving 12 bases between them. These data come from a study of cytomegalovirus exposure and HLA in healthy donors. This chain connects TRBV19 to TRBJ2-2; no definite D call. The sequencing input was PBMCs. This sequence was found in a man aged 18-30 years in good health and CMV-seronegative. The CDR3 spells CASSPAQVTGELFF. In nucleotides, the CDR3 is TGTGCCAGTAGCCCAGCCCAGGTCACCGGGGAGCTGTTTTTT.